The T cell receptor (beta chain) under discussion was sequenced for a study of T cell responses to AZD1222 COVID-19 vaccine (dated by TCRdb to the early 2020s). For the study in its entirety: TCR sequencing was performed for more than 230 trial participants, of whom about 200 were given two doses of AZD1222 and approximately 26 were given two doses of MenACWY control vaccine. Trial participants were enrolled into age subgroups of 18-55, 56-69 and 70-plus years, which contained around 150, 29 and 61 TCR-sequenced participants, respectively.

Points the paper makes about the study in general: In the small 56-69-year group, the increase in depth fell short of significance, most likely because of low power. The whole spike protein was spanned by vaccine-associated CD4 TCRs, and dominant responses were seen in regions 160-218 and 743-854. Conclusions about previously exposed vaccinees are limited, since just a handful of AZD1222 recipients were seropositive for SARS-CoV-2 at baseline. Participants were mostly white British and included more females than males, and it was suggested by the authors that clonal diversity may have been underestimated. Epitopes outside the regions mutated in the B.1.351 and B.1.1.7 variants were reportedly recognized by nearly half of the unique spike-specific TCRs. No day 14 peak-response samples were available, so repertoires were characterized only after the peak T cell response. After two AZD1222 doses, both the breadth and the depth of spike-specific TCRs were significantly higher than at day 0 and than in MenACWY recipients.

Comment on this clone: No cognate antigen has been identified for it. Per-base quality was not reported, and no clone a single base away is much larger than it.

Trimming removed 3 bases from V and 1 base from J, leaving 12 bases between the germline ends. Its CDR3 holds 15 amino acids, cysteine through phenylalanine. The CDR3 DNA has 45 bases and is translated from base 1. The germline V gene encodes CDR1 MNHEY and CDR2 SVGAGI. The CDR3 regions of human TCRbeta chains were analyzed by immunosequencing. The source study handled its data this way. Repertoire TCRs were checked for matches against a reference library of SARS-CoV-2-specific TCRs that had been generated using the MIRA antigen-specificity platform. Breadth was defined as the fraction of unique TCRs that were SARS-CoV-2-associated. Depth was defined as the fraction of total T cells that were SARS-CoV-2-associated. Each spike-specific TCR was assigned to its reactive spike region and to a CD4 or CD8 class using the MIRA data. Log10-transformed breadth and depth values were compared by one-way ANOVA with Sidak's multiple comparisons tests. TCRdb retrieved this table from immuneACCESS and kept in-frame rearrangements only. Not all clones are present; in checked studies, unresolved V genes account for under half, and no reason is known for the remainder. The DNA was the basis for D and trimming; V, J and clone size are from that table. In all, the sample holds about 130,000 clones, and 85% to 95% of those were seen once. Clones ranked in the top ten supply approximately 6.5% of the sample.

The sample's time point label, in plain terms: about 28 days (+/-7) after the second vaccine dose. Because spike-specific TCR depth and breadth did not differ between the two schedules, AZD1222 recipients who got a second dose at roughly 4 weeks were pooled with those who got a second dose at roughly 12 weeks. Samples from vaccinated people were obtained from the UK trials COV001 and COV002, which included a single-blind randomized controlled phase 2/3 trial of AZD1222 (ChAdOx1 nCoV-19) in healthy adults. For TCRbeta chain sequencing, PBMC samples were collected from trial participants at day 0 and at day 28 after the second dose.

The receptor was derived from an adult who received the AZD1222 COVID-19 vaccine. The V and J segments used are TRBV6-5 and TRBJ1-2; confidence is insufficient to name the D gene. Sequenced here: peripheral blood, sampled 28 days after the second AZD1222 dose. The CDR3: CASSYQSTDNYGYTF. The DNA is as follows: TGTGCCAGCAGTTATCAGTCGACGGATAACTATGGCTACACCTTC.